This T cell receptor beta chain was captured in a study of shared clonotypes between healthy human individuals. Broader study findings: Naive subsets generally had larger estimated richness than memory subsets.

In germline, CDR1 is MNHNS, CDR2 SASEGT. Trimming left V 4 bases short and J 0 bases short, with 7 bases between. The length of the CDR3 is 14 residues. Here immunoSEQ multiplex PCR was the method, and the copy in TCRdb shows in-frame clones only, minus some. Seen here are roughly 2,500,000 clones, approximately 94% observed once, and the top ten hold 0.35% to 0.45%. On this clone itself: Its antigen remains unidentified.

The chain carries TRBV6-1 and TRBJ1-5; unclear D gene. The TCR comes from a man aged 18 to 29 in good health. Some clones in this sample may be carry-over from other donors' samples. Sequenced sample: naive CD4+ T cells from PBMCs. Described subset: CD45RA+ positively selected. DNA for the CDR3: TGTGCCAGCAGTGCGACATATAGCAATCAGCCCCAGCATTTT. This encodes CASSATYSNQPQHF.